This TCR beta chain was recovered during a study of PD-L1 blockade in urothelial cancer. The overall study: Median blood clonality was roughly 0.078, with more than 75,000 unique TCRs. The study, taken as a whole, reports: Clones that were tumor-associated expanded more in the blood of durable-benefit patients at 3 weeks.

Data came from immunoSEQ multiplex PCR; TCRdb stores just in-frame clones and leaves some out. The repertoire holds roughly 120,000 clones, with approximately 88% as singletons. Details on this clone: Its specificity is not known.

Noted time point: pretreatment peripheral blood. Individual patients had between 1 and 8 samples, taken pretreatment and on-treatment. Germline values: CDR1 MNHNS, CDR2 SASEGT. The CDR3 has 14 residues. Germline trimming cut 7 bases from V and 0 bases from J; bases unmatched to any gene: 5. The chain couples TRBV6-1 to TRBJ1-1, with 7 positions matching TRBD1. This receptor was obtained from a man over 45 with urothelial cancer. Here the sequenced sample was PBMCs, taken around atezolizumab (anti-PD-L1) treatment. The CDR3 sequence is CASTRTGMNTEAFF. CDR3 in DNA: TGTGCCAGCACCCGGACAGGAATGAACACTGAAGCTTTCTTT.